Below are 23 T cell receptor beta chains sequenced from a single sample in a study of T cell repertoires in cytomegalovirus infection. The antigens for these receptors are not known. One entry per CDR3 protein results from TCRdb running MiXCR on the reads. The sample shows 550,000 to 850,000 distinct CDR3 sequences, 33% of them seen only once. The sequenced sample was cultured PBMCs, obtained from culture after CMV antigen stimulation. The receptors originated from a human donor in good health (CMV status not recorded). Some clones in this sample may be carry-over from other donors' samples.

This clonotype was counted only a few times. J is TRBJ2-1 and V is TRBV2; 11 positions agree with TRBD2. Per the germline V gene, CDR1 is SNHLY and CDR2 is FYNNEI. This CDR3 region has 16 residues. The V and J ends lost 5 bases and 3 bases, in that order; junction bases with no gene match: 6. CDR3 region: CASSSTSGENYNEQFF. CDR3 DNA: TGTGCCAGCAGTTCGACTAGCGGGGAAAACTACAATGAGCAGTTCTTC.

V gene TRBV6-1 combines with J gene TRBJ2-7; no clear D. Trimming removed 6 bases from V and 3 bases from J, with 9 bases in between. CDR3 length equals 12 residues. Germline values: CDR1 MNHNS, CDR2 SASEGT. The CDR3: CASRRRSYEQYF. The CDR3 DNA is TGTGCCAGCAGACGCCGGAGCTACGAGCAGTACTTC.

The chain couples TRBV20-1 to TRBJ2-6; D remains unclear. The CDR3 has 15 residues. The germline V gene has CDR1 DFQATT and CDR2 SNEGSKA (reference sequence). Trimming cost V 1 base and J 0 bases, with 7 bases left between them. The CDR3 protein is CSARVGVSGANVLTF. The CDR3 DNA sequence: TGCAGTGCTAGAGTAGGAGTCTCTGGGGCCAACGTCCTGACTTTC.

This clonotype has only a few counts. The chain uses TRBV19 and TRBJ2-5; D remains ambiguous. The CDR3 runs 14 residues. Germline V lookup: CDR1 LNHDA, CDR2 SQIVND (reference sequence). Trimming took off 4 bases at V and 2 bases at J, with 11 bases between the two ends. The CDR3 sequence: CASSTQEFQETQYF. In DNA, the CDR3 is TGTGCCAGTAGTACCCAGGAGTTTCAAGAGACCCAGTACTTC.

This clonotype was recorded a few times. The chain recombines TRBV7-2 with TRBJ2-1, with TRBD2 matching 10 bases. Germline CDR1 and CDR2: SGHTA and FQGNSA. CDR3 length: 19 residues. Trimming took 3 bases from V and 9 from J; bases not matched to a gene: 20. CDR3 sequence reads: CASSLQGAFLAGAPGEQFF. CDR3 DNA sequence: TGTGCCAGCAGCTTGCAGGGGGCTTTCCTAGCGGGAGCCCCCGGTGAGCAGTTCTTC.

This clonotype was seen at least ten times. The chain recombines TRBV7-2 with TRBJ2-1; TRBD2 might be the D (6 bases). Germline V gene data show CDR1 as SGHTA and CDR2 as FQGNSA. This CDR3 region has 16 residues. V was shortened by 5 bases and J by 4 bases, with 18 bases between the two germline ends. In DNA form, the CDR3 reads TGTGCCAGCAGCCCGTCGGGCGGGGATAGATACAATGAGCAGTTCTTC. This gives the protein CASSPSGGDRYNEQFF.

The V gene is TRBV6-1, the J gene TRBJ2-7; D assignment may be TRBD1 or TRBD2 (6 bases each). The V end was cut by 6 bases, the J end by 2 bases, with 17 bases between. Germline V lookup: CDR1 MNHNS, CDR2 SASEGT. The CDR3 is 15 residues long. The CDR3 DNA reads TGTGCCAGCAGCAGGCCCGGGGGCACCCCCTACGAGCAGTACTTC. Its protein product is CASSRPGGTPYEQYF.

This clonotype has a single count. V usage is TRBV18 and J usage is TRBJ1-2, with unresolved D. In germline, CDR1 is KGHSH, CDR2 LQKENI. The V end was cut by 6 bases, the J end by 2 bases, with 16 bases between. CDR3 size: 15 residues. The CDR3 loop reads CASSLGRRTNYGYTF. The CDR3 nucleotides read TGTGCCAGCTCCCTCGGGAGGAGAACCAACTATGGCTACACCTTC. The variable domain in full, with the rest retrieved from reference TRBV18 and TRBJ1-2, is NAGVMQNPRHLVRRRGQEARLRCSPMKGHSHVYWYRQLPEEGLKFMVYLQKENIIDESGMPKERFSAEFPKEGPSILRIQQVVRGDSAAYFCASSLGRRTNYGYTFGSGTRLTVV.

This clonotype came up many times. The genes are TRBV7-2 and TRBJ2-3, with a possible D match to TRBD1 (7 bases). This CDR3 is 14 amino acids long. The ends were cut back, 0 bases at V and 6 bases at J, with 10 bases in the middle. The germline V gene encodes CDR1 SGHTA and CDR2 FQGNSA. The CDR3 spells CASSLAQGGDTQYF. CDR3 DNA sequence: TGTGCCAGCAGCTTAGCGCAGGGGGGCGATACGCAGTATTTT.

The table lists this clonotype with many counts. The V and J genes are TRBV7-2 and TRBJ2-7; 8 nucleotides line up with TRBD2. Germline assignment: CDR1 SGHTA and CDR2 FQGNSA. The CDR3 runs 15 residues. The V and J ends lost 1 base and 5 bases, in that order; junction bases with no gene match: 7. In DNA form, the CDR3 reads TGTGCCAGCAGCTTAGGGAGCGGGAGTCTGAACGAGCAGTACTTC. The encoded protein is CASSLGSGSLNEQYF. Complete variable domain (other parts from reference TRBV7-2 and TRBJ2-7): GAGVSQSPSNKVTEKGKDVELRCDPISGHTALYWYRQSLGQGLEFLIYFQGNSAPDKSGLPSDRFSAERTGGSVSTLTIQRTQQEDSAVYLCASSLGSGSLNEQYFGPGTRLTVT.

V gene TRBV29-1 combines with J gene TRBJ1-2, with D unresolved. Trimming removed 6 bases from V and 4 bases from J, with 12 bases in between. CDR1 and CDR2 from the germline V gene are SQVTM and ANQGSEA. This CDR3 has 12 amino acids. The CDR3 reads CSVLTVGYGYTF. CDR3 DNA sequence: TGCAGCGTCCTGACTGTCGGCTATGGCTACACCTTC.

V usage is TRBV12-3 or TRBV12-4 and J usage is TRBJ2-5; TRBD2 matches 7 bases. The CDR3 contains 16 residues. Germline trimming cut 6 bases from V and 1 base from J; bases unmatched to any gene: 11. Here the CDR3 DNA reads TGTGCCAGCAGCCTTTATGGGACTAACCTCCAAGAGACCCAGTACTTC. It specifies CASSLYGTNLQETQYF.

This rearrangement joins TRBV7-1 to TRBJ2-7, with 10 nucleotides matching TRBD1. TRBV7-1 qualifies as an ORF whose function is uncertain. Trimming removed 3 bases from V and 3 bases from J; junction bases left unmatched: 8. The CDR3 spans 16 residues. The CDR3 bases are TGTGCCAGCAGCTCGGGACCGGGGACAGGGGTCTACGAGCAGTACTTC. Its protein is CASSSGPGTGVYEQYF.

This clonotype occurred a few times. This chain's CDR3 is CASSLTEGYEQYF. The DNA of the CDR3 is TGTGCCAGCTCTTTGACAGAGGGCTACGAGCAGTACTTC. This sequence joins TRBV18 and TRBJ2-7; D could derive from TRBD1 or TRBD2 (5 bases each). The CDR3 consists of 13 residues. Germline V gene data show CDR1 as KGHSH and CDR2 as LQKENI. V was shortened by 6 bases and J by 3 bases, with 12 bases between the two germline ends.

The CDR3 is CASSLWGRATGELFF. Here the CDR3 DNA reads TGTGCCAGCAGTTTATGGGGGAGGGCTACCGGGGAGCTGTTTTTT. The chain joins TRBV28 to TRBJ2-2, with 7 bases matching TRBD2. Germline trimming cut 0 bases from V and 5 bases from J; bases unmatched to any gene: 3. This CDR3 region has 15 residues. In germline, CDR1 is MDHEN, CDR2 SYDVKM.

This clonotype appeared a few times. The V gene is TRBV6-2 or TRBV6-3, the J gene TRBJ2-1; 7 bases map to TRBD2. The V gene's germline CDR1 is MNHEY and CDR2 SVGEGT. The V segment lost 1 base and the J segment 2 bases; nucleotides outside the gene matches: 2. This CDR3 region has 15 residues. The CDR3 region has the DNA TGTGCCAGCAGTTACTACGCGGGGGCCTACAATGAGCAGTTCTTC. Its protein product is CASSYYAGAYNEQFF.

The chain links TRBV7-2 to TRBJ2-1, with TRBD2 matching 7 bases. Germline V lookup: CDR1 SGHTA, CDR2 FQGNSA. J lost 4 bases, V lost 2 bases, and 8 bases had no gene match. The CDR3 has 16 residues. The CDR3 here is CASSLRSGEGYNEQFF. DNA of the CDR3: TGTGCCAGCAGCTTAAGGTCGGGGGAGGGGTACAATGAGCAGTTCTTC.

This clonotype was counted many times. The chain employs TRBV6-1 and TRBJ1-6; no firm D call. Trimming removed 0 bases at V and 9 bases at J, with 6 bases between. Germline V gives CDR1 MNHNS, CDR2 SASEGT. This CDR3 is 13 amino acids long. This CDR3 reads CASSEARVSPLHF. DNA for the CDR3: TGTGCCAGCAGTGAAGCGCGGGTTTCACCCCTCCACTTT.

The chain couples TRBV20-1 to TRBJ2-3; weak D call: TRBD1 (6 bases). The CDR3 covers 15 residues. Germline CDR1 and CDR2: DFQATT and SNEGSKA (reference sequence). Trimming took off 7 bases at V and 1 base at J, with 18 bases between the two ends. CDR3 nucleotide sequence: TGCAGTGTCAAACAGGGAATCCCGGGCACAGATACGCAGTATTTT. It yields the protein CSVKQGIPGTDTQYF.

The chain employs TRBV28 and TRBJ2-1; weak D call: TRBD2 (6 bases). Germline V gene sequence: CDR1 MDHEN, CDR2 SYDVKM. This CDR3 has 13 amino acids. The ends were cut back, 5 bases at V and 4 bases at J, with 9 bases in the middle. CDR3 loop: CASSLATYNEQFF. CDR3 sequence (DNA): TGTGCCAGCAGTCTAGCGACGTACAATGAGCAGTTCTTC.

This clonotype was seen a handful of times. V is TRBV10-3 and J is TRBJ2-2; 14 nucleotides match TRBD2. V gave up 6 bases and J gave up 1 base; unmatched junction bases: 4. The length of the CDR3 is 17 residues. CDR1 ENHRY and CDR2 SYGVKD come from the germline V gene. The CDR3 nucleotides read TGTGCCATCAGCCCGACTAGCGGGAGGGAGAACACCGGGGAGCTGTTTTTT. This gives the protein CAISPTSGRENTGELFF.

This chain joins TRBV10-2 and TRBJ2-1; D may be TRBD1 (6 bases). V was shortened by 7 bases and J by 9 bases, with 13 bases between the two germline ends. Germline-derived CDR1 and CDR2 are WSHSY and SAAADI. This CDR3 region has 12 residues. Here the CDR3 DNA reads TGCGCCAGCATGGGGGCCAGAGGTGAGCAGTTCTTC. Amino acids: CASMGARGEQFF.

This clonotype was seen more than once but under ten times. The chain uses TRBV28 and TRBJ1-5; unclear D gene. Trimming left V 1 base short and J 1 base short, with 8 bases between. Per germline, CDR1 MDHEN and CDR2 SYDVKM. The CDR3 sequence is 15 residues long. CDR3 residues: CASSLLLGSNQPQHF. Written as DNA, the CDR3 is TGTGCCAGCAGTTTATTGCTTGGGAGCAATCAGCCCCAGCATTTT.